This T cell receptor beta chain is from a study of Graves' ophthalmopathy and Graves' hyperthyroidism. V dropped 0 bases and J dropped 5 bases, with 13 bases sitting between them. Germline CDR1 is MGHRA and CDR2 is YSYEKL. CDR3 length: 16 amino acids. As the template, RNA transcripts were used to amplify TCR beta CDR3 regions. The first round was an RT-PCR with HTBI primers, and the second round was a multiplex PCR. A single record per CDR3 protein comes from TCRdb applying MiXCR to the multiplex PCR reads. The table shows over a million distinct CDR3 sequences, with roughly 35% occurring only once. The V and J genes are TRBV4-1 and TRBJ1-4; D perhaps matches TRBD1 (6 bases). Sequenced material: peripheral blood or thyroid tissue (not recorded which). This sequence originates from an adult man with Graves' hyperthyroidism. The CDR3 DNA reads TGCGCCAGCAGCCAAGAATGGGGGACAAGGAATGAAAAACTGTTTTTT. Translated, it gives CASSQEWGTRNEKLFF.